The next 25 T cell receptor beta chains were all read from a single sample in a study of post-analysis software for immune sequencing data. Study results and limitations: Patients showed TRBV5-6, TRBV5-1 and TRBV20-1 among four to six TRBV segments more frequent than in controls.

Prepared TCR beta cDNA libraries contained unique molecular identifiers. TCRdb redid the calling of the PCR reads with MiXCR, one entry per CDR3 protein. The sample has hundreds of thousands of distinct CDR3 sequences, roughly three fifths seen once. These receptors are not linked to any known antigen. Sequencing was done on a sample of blood. These receptors came from a girl under 10 years old with multiple sclerosis.

The genes are TRBV5-1 and TRBJ2-1; D gene ambiguous. This CDR3 is 13 amino acids long. V was cut by 7 bases and J by 0 bases, with 8 bases left in between. The germline V gene encodes CDR1 SGHRS and CDR2 YFSETQ. The CDR3 here is CASQSNSYNEQFF. The CDR3 DNA follows: TGCGCCAGCCAGAGCAACTCCTACAATGAGCAGTTCTTC.

The chain joins TRBV2 to TRBJ2-2; D is unresolved. The CDR3 sequence is 14 residues long. V lost 0 bases and J lost 4, with 6 bases in between. Germline CDR1 and CDR2: SNHLY and FYNNEI. CDR3 sequence reads: CASSEARATGELFF. Here the CDR3 DNA reads TGTGCCAGCAGTGAAGCTAGGGCCACCGGGGAGCTGTTTTTT.

V and J are TRBV7-3 and TRBJ1-1; 8 nucleotides line up with TRBD1. Germline V CDR1 and CDR2: SGHTA, FQGTGA. This CDR3 region has 15 residues. Trimming took 3 bases from V and 1 from J; bases not matched to a gene: 4. CDR3 coding DNA: TGTGCCAGCAGCTTTACCGGGACAGGGAACACTGAAGCTTTCTTT. Translation gives CASSFTGTGNTEAFF.

The V and J genes are TRBV20-1 and TRBJ2-7, with a weak D call TRBD2 (6 bases). The CDR3 extends over 15 amino acids. Germline V gene lookup returns CDR1 DFQATT and CDR2 SNEGSKA (reference sequence). V was pared by 1 base and J by 0 bases, with 13 bases between. The CDR3 spells CSARGAGSSSYEQYF. The CDR3 nucleotides are TGCAGTGCTAGAGGTGCGGGGTCGAGCTCCTACGAGCAGTACTTC.

The chain recombines TRBV6-5 with TRBJ2-3; unclear D gene. Germline CDR1 MNHEY, CDR2 SVGAGI. The CDR3 has 14 amino acids. Deletions cut 0 bases from V and 6 bases from J, with 10 bases between. CDR3 sequence reads: CASSYSGSSDTQYF. The CDR3 bases are TGTGCCAGCAGTTACTCAGGGTCGTCGGATACGCAGTATTTT.

The rearrangement links TRBV29-1 to TRBJ2-1; the D gene is possibly TRBD1 (6 bases). CDR1 SQVTM and CDR2 ANQGSEA come from the germline V gene. The CDR3 is made up of 14 amino acids. The V gene lost 4 bases and the J gene lost 0 bases, with 10 bases spanning the gap. CDR3 protein: CSVGVGGSYNEQFF. CDR3 bases: TGCAGCGTTGGGGTAGGGGGCTCCTACAATGAGCAGTTCTTC.

This clonotype was seen a handful of times. The chain joins TRBV6-5 to TRBJ2-1; D perhaps matches TRBD2 (6 bases). Germline V gives CDR1 MNHEY, CDR2 SVGAGI. The CDR3 is made up of 13 amino acids. V was pared by 3 bases and J by 7 bases, with 10 bases between. The CDR3 DNA is TGTGCCAGCAGTTATCGCGGGATAAATGAGCAGTTCTTC. Its protein is CASSYRGINEQFF.

J is TRBJ2-7 and V is TRBV21-1; TRBD1 was called by the table and not checked on the DNA. TRBV21-1 is listed as a pseudogene. The CDR3 has 16 residues. The CDR3 region is CASSSPGTGLLYEQYF. CDR3 coding DNA: TGTGCCAGCAGCTCCCCTGGGACAGGCCTACTCTACGAGCAGTACTTC.

The chain carries TRBV2 and TRBJ1-1; D is ambiguous. Trimming shortened V by 1 base and J by 4 bases, and 13 bases separated the two germline ends. The germline V gene has CDR1 SNHLY and CDR2 FYNNEI. The CDR3 is 15 amino acids. DNA of the CDR3: TGTGCCAGCAGTGAAGTCGGTGGTCAAAGCACTGAAGCTTTCTTT. It translates to CASSEVGGQSTEAFF.

This chain connects TRBV5-4 to TRBJ2-2, with 11 nucleotides matching TRBD2. The CDR3 totals 20 residues. V trimming: 0 bases; J trimming: 5 bases; junction bases outside the gene matches: 15. Germline V gene lookup returns CDR1 SGHNT and CDR2 YYREEE (reference sequence). The CDR3 DNA sequence: TGTGCCAGCAGCTTGGCCCTAGCGGGAGGCTCCCAGGGTGTGACCGGGGAGCTGTTTTTT. Protein product: CASSLALAGGSQGVTGELFF.

This clonotype was observed a few times. This chain links TRBV20-1 with TRBJ2-1; weak D call: TRBD2 (6 bases). In germline, CDR1 is DFQATT, CDR2 SNEGSKA (reference sequence). V gave up 6 bases and J gave up 4 bases, with 19 bases separating them. The length of the CDR3 is 15 residues. Written as DNA, the CDR3 is TGCAGTGCCAGATTATGGGGACTCTTATACAATGAGCAGTTCTTC. Translation gives CSARLWGLLYNEQFF.

A few counts support this clonotype. The DNA of the CDR3 is TGTGCCAGCAGTTTAGAGGGGACAGGGGCGGGCTACACCTTC. Encoded protein: CASSLEGTGAGYTF. The chain carries TRBV12-3 or TRBV12-4 and TRBJ1-2, with TRBD1 matching over 10 bases. This CDR3 has 14 amino acids. V lost 1 base and J lost 8; bases outside the gene matches: 4.

The rearrangement joins TRBV7-9 to TRBJ2-7; the D call may be TRBD1 or TRBD2 (5 bases each). Trimming left V 3 bases short and J 3 bases short, with 21 bases between. This CDR3 comprises 17 residues. The V gene's germline CDR1 is SEHNR and CDR2 FQNEAQ (reference sequence). CDR3 DNA: TGTGCCAGCAGCTTTCTTGGCGGCGAGGGGATGATCTACGAGCAGTACTTC. Translated: CASSFLGGEGMIYEQYF.

This chain joins TRBV7-3 and TRBJ2-7; 9 positions match TRBD1. With V trimmed by 0 bases and J by 4 bases, 4 bases remained unmatched. CDR3 length: 15 amino acids. Germline assignment: CDR1 SGHTA and CDR2 FQGTGA. The CDR3: CASSLTGTGIYEQYF. The CDR3 region has the DNA TGTGCCAGCAGCTTAACCGGGACAGGGATTTACGAGCAGTACTTC.

This chain joins TRBV5-1 and TRBJ2-1, with unresolved D. The V gene's germline CDR1 is SGHRS and CDR2 YFSETQ. CDR3 length: 14 amino acids. The V end lost 0 bases, the J end lost 3 bases, and 7 bases lay between the germline ends. For the CDR3, the DNA is TGCGCCAGCAGCTTGGAAGGCAACTACAATGAGCAGTTCTTC. Its protein is CASSLEGNYNEQFF.

V gene TRBV3-1 combines with J gene TRBJ1-2, with a possible D match to TRBD1 (6 bases). This CDR3 has 13 amino acids. Germline loops: CDR1 LGHDT, CDR2 YNNKEL (reference sequence). V was clipped by 0 bases and J by 7 bases, with 9 bases between them. The CDR3 nucleotides are TGTGCCAGCAGCCAAGAGGGGGCGCGTGGCTACACCTTC. This translates into CASSQEGARGYTF.

V gene TRBV2 combines with J gene TRBJ1-6; no reliable D call. The CDR3 consists of 16 residues. V shed 3 bases and J shed 5 bases, with 14 bases lying between them. CDR1 is SNHLY, CDR2 FYNNEI, per germline. The CDR3 bases are TGTGCCAGCAGTGATATAGGCAGCCTGAATAATTCACCCCTCCACTTT. It yields the protein CASSDIGSLNNSPLHF.

The J gene is TRBJ2-5, the V gene TRBV6-5; 10 bases fit TRBD2. The CDR3 runs to 17 residues. The junction had 8 bases not matched to a gene; V was cut back by 3 bases and J by 1 base. Germline V gene sequence: CDR1 MNHEY, CDR2 SVGAGI. CDR3 sequence: CASSYSTVAGGQETQYF. In DNA form, the CDR3 reads TGTGCCAGCAGTTATTCCACGGTAGCGGGAGGCCAAGAGACCCAGTACTTC.

This clonotype was seen only once. The missing conserved phenylalanine or tryptophan at the end of this CDR3 makes a read error likely. The gene calls are TRBV12-3 or TRBV12-4 and TRBJ2-1; D could derive from TRBD1 or TRBD2 (5 bases each). The V end lost 3 bases, the J end lost 5 bases, and 20 bases lay between the germline ends. The CDR3 totals 17 residues. CDR3 sequence: CASSLVDGGTSHNEQFC. The CDR3 DNA follows: TGTGCCAGCAGTTTGGTCGATGGTGGGACGAGCCACAATGAGCAGTTCTGC.

The chain couples TRBV5-6 to TRBJ1-1; no firm D call. CDR1 SGHDT and CDR2 YYEEEE come from the germline V gene. V gave up 0 bases and J gave up 8 bases, with 11 bases separating them. CDR3 length equals 13 residues. Here the CDR3 reads CASSLDMSLEAFF. Written as DNA, the CDR3 is TGTGCCAGCAGCTTGGATATGTCACTCGAAGCTTTCTTT.

This clonotype was seen a handful of times. V gene TRBV3-1 combines with J gene TRBJ2-1; D is perhaps TRBD1 (6 bases). The CDR3 totals 15 residues. V was cut by 3 bases and J by 4 bases, with 13 bases left in between. The germline V gene encodes CDR1 LGHDT and CDR2 YNNKEL (reference sequence). CDR3 amino acids: CASSQHRAAYNEQFF. CDR3 bases: TGTGCCAGCAGCCAGCACAGGGCAGCTTACAATGAGCAGTTCTTC.

This rearrangement joins TRBV6-6 to TRBJ2-7, with D possibly being TRBD1 or TRBD2 (5 bases each). CDR1 and CDR2 from the germline V gene are MNHNY and SVGAGI (reference sequence). With 6 bases removed from V and 9 bases from J, the gap between germline ends came to 24 bases. The CDR3 runs 15 residues. CDR3 DNA sequence: TGTGCCAGCAGCGGGGCAGGAGATTTCACAGATACGCAGTACTTC. Its protein is CASSGAGDFTDTQYF.

The gene calls are TRBV11-3 and TRBJ2-1; a possible D gene is TRBD1 (5 bases). The CDR3 runs to 12 residues. V was trimmed by 5 bases and J by 8 bases, leaving 10 bases between them. The V gene's germline CDR1 is SGHNT and CDR2 YENEEA. CDR3 residues: CASSLTVHEQFF. CDR3 bases: TGTGCCAGCAGCCTGACAGTCCATGAGCAGTTCTTC.

The rearrangement joins TRBV5-1 to TRBJ2-4; D remains unclear. Germline lookup yields CDR1 SGHRS and CDR2 YFSETQ. The CDR3 sequence is 12 residues long. V was pared by 0 bases and J by 12 bases, with 10 bases between. Written as DNA, the CDR3 is TGCGCCAGCAGCTTGGGGGCAGGTGATCAGTACTTC. It translates to CASSLGAGDQYF.

The chain employs TRBV20-1 and TRBJ2-3; 9 nucleotides align to TRBD2. V was pared by 0 bases and J by 0 bases, with 10 bases of the junction left unmatched. The CDR3 sequence is 18 residues long. Germline V gene sequence: CDR1 DFQATT, CDR2 SNEGSKA (reference sequence). CDR3 DNA: TGCAGTGCTAGAGATCCGGCGGGAGGGCCCCCTAGCACAGATACGCAGTATTTT. It specifies CSARDPAGGPPSTDTQYF.